This T cell receptor beta chain was recorded in a study of T cells after yellow fever vaccination. CDR1 is SGHVS and CDR2 is FNYEAQ in the germline V gene. The length of the CDR3 is 16 residues. Trimming removed 5 bases at V and 0 bases at J, with 14 bases between. Synthesis of TCR cDNA relied on 5'RACE template switching, which attached a universal primer site and UMIs. Each CDR3 protein gets one entry after TCRdb re-called the 5' RACE reads with MiXCR. The top ten hold around 15% of the sample, which has 500,000 to 650,000 distinct CDR3 sequences, roughly 13% seen once. As regards this clonotype: The antigen is unknown.

Study-level results: Highly abundant clonotypes carried over from the bulk population could end up in FACS-sorted repertoires as contaminants. Subsequent booster samples again held most clones from primary vaccination (under 98% CD4, 85% to 90% CD8).

The J gene is TRBJ2-1, the V gene TRBV7-6; D gene uncertain. This receptor was taken from a man aged 25-45 years who received the YFV17D yellow fever vaccine. Source: PBMCs, taken on the day of the yellow fever booster vaccination. The CDR3: CASSPVRASSYNEQFF. The CDR3 DNA reads as TGTGCCAGCAGCCCTGTTAGAGCTAGCTCCTACAATGAGCAGTTCTTC.